This T cell receptor (beta chain) is drawn from a study of identical twins. Overall study results and limits: Conclusions relied on cross-sectional statistical analysis, not following the same donors.

This clonotype was counted only a few times. As yet, its antigen is unknown. This CDR3 comprises 11 residues. V was shortened by 6 bases and J by 7 bases, with 12 bases between the two germline ends. Germline CDR1 and CDR2: DFQATT and SNEGSKA (reference sequence). TCRdb re-derived calls from the 5' RACE reads in MiXCR, one entry per CDR3 protein. The sample records roughly 1.6 million distinct CDR3 sequences, around 33% being singletons. The source of this sequence is a newborn girl in good health. Sequencing was done on a sample of cord blood. The chain recombines TRBV20-1 with TRBJ1-1; no clear D gene. The CDR3 DNA sequence: TGCAGTGCCAAACGATCCGATGAAGCTTTCTTT. Translation gives CSAKRSDEAFF.